One sample yielded the 6 T cell receptor beta chains listed below, sequenced in a study of cytotoxic CD8 clonotypes in ibrutinib-treated CLL. The method was immunoSEQ multiplex PCR; TCRdb's version includes in-frame clones alone and lacks a portion of them. The repertoire holds about 200,000 clones, with 60% to 80% as singletons. Specimen: PBMCs, collected after 12 months of ibrutinib treatment. The origin of the receptors is a human donor with chronic lymphocytic leukemia.

Here the CDR3 reads CASTGPVGGEQYF. CDR3 nucleotides: TGTGCCAGCACAGGACCTGTTGGGGGCGAGCAGTACTTC. This sequence joins TRBV2 and TRBJ2-7, with D perhaps being TRBD1 or TRBD2 (5 bases each). The V and J ends lost 7 bases and 6 bases respectively, with 16 bases between them. This CDR3 region has 13 residues. CDR1 is SNHLY, CDR2 FYNNEI, per germline.

The V gene is TRBV6-6, the J gene TRBJ2-3, with a possible D match to TRBD2 (6 bases). The CDR3 extends over 16 amino acids. Germline V gene lookup returns CDR1 MNHNY and CDR2 SVGAGI (reference sequence). Trimming shortened V by 0 bases and J by 5 bases, and 15 bases separated the two germline ends. CDR3 bases: TGTGCCAGCAGTTACTCGTTGCGGGACCTCCTAGATACGCAGTATTTT. Amino acids: CASSYSLRDLLDTQYF.

This clone has only a few counts. The rearrangement links TRBV7-9 to TRBJ1-2; 9 nucleotides match TRBD1. Germline CDR1 and CDR2: SEHNR and FQNEAQ (reference sequence). This CDR3 has 13 residues. V lost 4 bases, J lost 6 bases, and 3 bases stayed unmatched. The CDR3: CASSWTGDDGYTF. The DNA for the CDR3 is TGTGCCAGCAGCTGGACAGGGGATGATGGCTACACCTTC.

As DNA, the CDR3 is TGTGCCAACCAAGAAGCTGGATCCCTTGGCTACACCTTC. Translation: CANQEAGSLGYTF. This chain connects TRBV6-1 to TRBJ1-2; D is ambiguous. V was clipped by 10 bases and J by 7 bases, with 19 bases between them. The CDR3 has 13 residues. Germline-derived CDR1 and CDR2 are MNHNS and SASEGT.

The V call is TRBV27, the J call TRBJ2-7; no reliable D call. CDR3 length equals 14 residues. V was trimmed by 0 bases and J by 2 bases, leaving 8 bases between them. Germline assignment: CDR1 MNHEY and CDR2 SMNVEV (reference sequence). CDR3 sequence reads: CASSLSSTAYEQYF. Written as DNA, the CDR3 is TGTGCCAGCAGTTTATCGAGCACAGCCTACGAGCAGTACTTC.

The chain carries TRBV27 and TRBJ2-3; D call uncertain. Looked up from germline, CDR1 is MNHEY and CDR2 is SMNVEV (reference sequence). The CDR3 extends over 14 amino acids. V lost 5 bases to trimming and J lost 0 bases, with 9 bases between them. The CDR3 coding sequence is TGTGCCAGCAGTCCAAGGATAAGCACAGATACGCAGTATTTT. Translation: CASSPRISTDTQYF.